A single sample is the source of the 18 T cell receptor beta chains below, sequenced in a study of cytomegalovirus exposure and HLA in healthy donors. Amplification used 60 Vbeta primers and 13 Jbeta primers. Generated by immunoSEQ multiplex PCR, the TCRdb table keeps only in-frame clones and is missing some. The table has approximately 82,000 clones, about 9.4% seen once; the top ten hold 24%. Sequencing was performed on PBMCs. The receptor set was obtained from a man between 60 and 70 years old in good health and CMV-seropositive.

This rearrangement joins TRBV5-1 to TRBJ1-2; D not resolved. Trimming stripped 6 bases from V and 4 bases from J, with 7 bases between. Germline-derived CDR1 and CDR2 are SGHRS and YFSETQ. CDR3 size: 11 residues. The CDR3 spells CASKNTYGYTF. In DNA form, the CDR3 reads TGCGCCAGCAAAAACACCTATGGCTACACCTTC.

This clone was recorded a few times. V gene TRBV5-1 combines with J gene TRBJ2-5; possibly TRBD1 for D (6 bases). Between the trimmed V and J ends, which lost 0 bases and 5 bases, there was a span of 11 bases. From germline, CDR1 is SGHRS and CDR2 YFSETQ. The length of the CDR3 is 14 residues. The CDR3 loop reads CASSLAQGRETQYF. CDR3 in DNA: TGCGCCAGCAGCTTGGCACAGGGTAGGGAGACCCAGTACTTC.

This chain connects TRBV7-3 to TRBJ2-6; 7 bases match TRBD1. In germline, CDR1 is SGHTA, CDR2 FQGTGA. V trimming: 6 bases; J trimming: 4 bases; junction bases outside the gene matches: 6. The CDR3 contains 15 residues. The CDR3 loop reads CASSKGGEGANVLTF. The CDR3 DNA reads TGTGCCAGCAGTAAAGGGGGCGAAGGGGCCAACGTCCTGACTTTC. The full variable domain, with the rest looked up from reference TRBV7-3 and TRBJ2-6, is GAGVSQTPSNKVTEKGKYVELRCDPISGHTALYWYRQSLGQGPEFLIYFQGTGAADDSGLPNDRFFAVRPEGSVSTLKIQRTERGDSAVYLCASSKGGEGANVLTFGAGSRLTVL.

The chain joins TRBV5-1 to TRBJ2-7; TRBD2 might be the D (5 bases). The V end was cut by 0 bases, the J end by 0 bases, with 10 bases between. CDR1 is SGHRS, CDR2 YFSETQ, per germline. This CDR3 spans 15 amino acids. CDR3 protein: CASSLVSGSSYEQYV. CDR3 coding DNA: TGCGCCAGCAGCTTGGTATCGGGGAGCTCCTACGAGCAGTACGTC.

This clone has more than one count but fewer than ten. CDR3 DNA: TGTGCCAGCAGAATCAGCGGGGGGATCACAGATACGCAGTATTTT. This gives the protein CASRISGGITDTQYF. The chain has TRBV27 and TRBJ2-3; 9 bases match TRBD2. Germline V gene lookup returns CDR1 MNHEY and CDR2 SMNVEV (reference sequence). V shed 6 bases and J 2 bases; nucleotides not matched to a gene: 6. This CDR3 is built from 15 residues.

The rearrangement joins TRBV30 to TRBJ2-5; D gene ambiguous. The CDR3 has 14 amino acids. Trimming pared 0 bases from V and 9 bases from J, leaving 17 bases between. Germline V gene sequence: CDR1 GTSNPN, CDR2 SVGIG (reference sequence). CDR3 in DNA: TGTGCCTGGAGTGTAGCTGCTTCGCAGAGCGCCCAGTACTTC. Residues: CAWSVAASQSAQYF.

The rearrangement links TRBV7-6 to TRBJ2-3; D not certain. Trimming stripped 2 bases from V and 0 bases from J, with 6 bases between. The CDR3 runs 14 residues. Germline CDR1 SGHVS, CDR2 FNYEAQ. In nucleotides, the CDR3 is TGTGCCAGCAGCTTATTCCCTAGCACAGATACGCAGTATTTT. Its protein product is CASSLFPSTDTQYF.

This clone was detected a few times. This sequence joins TRBV14 and TRBJ2-1, with TRBD2 matching over 12 bases. The ends lost 4 bases at V and 14 bases at J; junction bases unmatched: 6. CDR3 length equals 13 residues. Germline V gives CDR1 SGHDN, CDR2 FVKESK. The CDR3: CASSLGLAGTEFF. The CDR3 DNA reads as TGTGCCAGCAGCCTAGGACTAGCGGGGACGGAGTTCTTC.

This clone was picked up a small number of times. The chain joins TRBV28 to TRBJ2-5, with 12 bases identical to TRBD2. With 6 bases clipped from V and 5 bases from J, the junction kept 7 bases outside the gene matches. Germline assignment: CDR1 MDHEN and CDR2 SYDVKM. This CDR3 is built from 15 residues. The CDR3: CASRGASGRVETQYF. The CDR3 DNA is TGTGCCAGCAGGGGCGCTAGCGGGAGGGTTGAGACCCAGTACTTC.

V gene TRBV19 combines with J gene TRBJ1-5; possible D gene TRBD1, 5 bases. The CDR3 spans 13 residues. Germline assignment: CDR1 LNHDA and CDR2 SQIVND (reference sequence). V gave up 10 bases and J gave up 7 bases, with 17 bases separating them. The CDR3 sequence is CATRDSMGQPQHF. The DNA for the CDR3 is TGTGCCACCAGGGACTCCATGGGGCAGCCCCAGCATTTT.

V is TRBV5-1 and J is TRBJ1-2; the match to TRBD1 covers 8 bases. The CDR3 has 13 residues. Germline CDR1 SGHRS, CDR2 YFSETQ. The V and J ends lost 4 bases and 8 bases, in that order; junction bases with no gene match: 7. Here the CDR3 reads CASSRGQGEGYTF. CDR3 nucleotides: TGCGCCAGCAGCCGAGGACAGGGCGAAGGCTACACCTTC.

In its sample, this clone was seen a few times. The rearrangement links TRBV6-5 to TRBJ2-2; 9 bases agree with TRBD1. After removal of 2 bases from V and 4 bases from J, the junction contained 5 bases not matched to a gene. CDR3 length: 16 amino acids. Looked up from germline, CDR1 is MNHEY and CDR2 is SVGAGI. This CDR3 reads CASSYPRQGVTGELFF. The CDR3 DNA reads as TGTGCCAGCAGTTACCCGCGACAGGGGGTCACCGGGGAGCTGTTTTTT.

The chain recombines TRBV19 with TRBJ1-2; TRBD1 aligns across 9 bases. Germline CDR1 reads LNHDA; CDR2 reads SQIVND (reference sequence). Germline trimming cut 5 bases from V and 7 bases from J; bases unmatched to any gene: 11. The CDR3 is 15 amino acids. In DNA form, the CDR3 reads TGTGCCAGTAGTGCGAAGGGACAGGGTAGGAGTGGCTACACCTTC. Its translation is CASSAKGQGRSGYTF.

V gene TRBV5-6 combines with J gene TRBJ2-7; possible D gene TRBD1, 6 bases. Trimming cost V 4 bases and J 5 bases, with 16 bases left between them. Germline V CDR1 and CDR2: SGHDT, YYEEEE. The CDR3 has 14 residues. CDR3 sequence: CASSERGRWHEQYV. CDR3 sequence (DNA): TGTGCCAGCAGCGAAAGGGGGAGATGGCACGAGCAGTACGTC.

This clone showed up many times. The gene calls are TRBV6-6 and TRBJ1-1; no clear D gene. This CDR3 is 11 amino acids long. The V gene lost 5 bases and the J gene lost 7 bases, with 8 bases spanning the gap. In germline, CDR1 is MNHNY, CDR2 SVGAGI (reference sequence). CDR3 region: CASSQAVEAFF. The CDR3 nucleotides are TGTGCCAGCAGTCAAGCCGTTGAAGCTTTCTTT.

This rearrangement joins TRBV28 to TRBJ1-2, with D possibly TRBD1 on 6 matching bases. With 6 bases removed from V and 5 bases from J, the gap between germline ends came to 22 bases. This CDR3 is 16 amino acids long. CDR1 is MDHEN and CDR2 is SYDVKM in the germline V gene. The CDR3, as DNA: TGTGCCAGCAGCACACGGGGGGCAAATCTTGGGTATGGCTACACCTTC. It translates to CASSTRGANLGYGYTF.

The chain uses TRBV7-2 and TRBJ1-5; no reliable D call. The CDR3 sequence is 15 residues long. CDR1 and CDR2 from the germline V gene are SGHTA and FQGNSA. The V end lost 5 bases, the J end lost 3 bases, and 14 bases lay between the germline ends. The CDR3 spells CASSATPGDNQPQHF. DNA for the CDR3: TGTGCCAGCAGCGCGACACCCGGTGACAATCAGCCCCAGCATTTT.

The rearrangement uses TRBV5-4 and TRBJ2-5, with 9 bases that match TRBD2. J gave up 1 base and V 0 bases, and 4 bases lay outside the gene matches. The CDR3 is made up of 16 amino acids. Per germline, CDR1 SGHNT and CDR2 YYREEE (reference sequence). In DNA form, the CDR3 reads TGTGCCAGCAGCTTGGGAGCAGCGGGGGGCCAAGAGACCCAGTACTTC. As protein: CASSLGAAGGQETQYF.